These T cell receptor beta chains were read from a single sample in a study of OX40 agonist ivuxolimab in advanced cancers. Sequenced by immunoSEQ multiplex PCR; TCRdb stores in-frame clones only, minus some. This sample has fewer than 65,000 clones, with roughly 90% found just once. Sequencing was performed on CD4+ or CD8+ T cells sorted from blood, taken in a trial of the OX40 agonist ivuxolimab. These receptors were obtained from an adult with an advanced solid tumor such as melanoma, head and neck, liver or kidney cancer. CDR3s include the opening cysteine and the closing phenylalanine or tryptophan. The order of the fields is D gene, clone size, V gene, J gene, CDR3 protein, CDR3 DNA. The D gene is left open where the match is weak. Expanded clones get a size class; other rows say once, few or many, or leave the size out.

TRBD1	NA	TRBV6-5	TRBJ1-2	CASSKLDRQEGGYTF	TGTGCCAGCAGTAAACTGGACAGGCAGGAGGGTGGCTACACCTTC
TRBD1	few	TRBV6-6	TRBJ2-1	CASSGRGRRNEQFF	TGTGCCAGCAGTGGCAGGGGGAGAAGGAATGAGCAGTTCTTC
NA	medium-sized	TRBV30	TRBJ1-2	CAWSVGTTFYGYTF	TGTGCCTGGAGTGTCGGGACTACTTTTTATGGCTACACCTTC
NA	NA	TRBV10-3	TRBJ2-5	CAISRERLKETQYF	TGTGCCATCAGTAGGGAAAGATTAAAAGAGACCCAGTACTTC
TRBD1	NA	TRBV4-1	TRBJ2-5	CASSQSDRQETQYF	TGCGCCAGCAGCCAGTCGGACAGGCAAGAGACCCAGTACTTC
TRBD1	once	TRBV15	TRBJ1-4	CATSSAPGQGWSNEKLFF	TGTGCCACCAGCAGTGCCCCGGGACAGGGGTGGTCTAATGAAAAACTGTTTTTT
NA	NA	TRBV20-1	TRBJ1-2	CSARPQEVYTF	TGCAGTGCTAGACCGCAGGAAGTCTACACCTTC
NA	NA	TRBV10-3	TRBJ2-1	CAISESSRGTRNEQFF	TGTGCCATCAGTGAGTCATCTAGGGGGACACGGAATGAGCAGTTCTTC
TRBD1	NA	TRBV6-5	TRBJ2-5	CASSLGTGRGETQYF	TGTGCCAGCAGTTTAGGGACAGGGAGAGGAGAGACCCAGTACTTC
TRBD1	NA	TRBV28	TRBJ1-5	CASARTGYYSNQPQHF	TGTGCCAGCGCGCGGACAGGCTATTATAGCAATCAGCCCCAGCATTTT
NA	NA	TRBV6-6	TRBJ2-3	CASRGRGRADTQYF	TGTGCCAGCAGAGGCCGGGGGCGCGCAGATACGCAGTATTTT